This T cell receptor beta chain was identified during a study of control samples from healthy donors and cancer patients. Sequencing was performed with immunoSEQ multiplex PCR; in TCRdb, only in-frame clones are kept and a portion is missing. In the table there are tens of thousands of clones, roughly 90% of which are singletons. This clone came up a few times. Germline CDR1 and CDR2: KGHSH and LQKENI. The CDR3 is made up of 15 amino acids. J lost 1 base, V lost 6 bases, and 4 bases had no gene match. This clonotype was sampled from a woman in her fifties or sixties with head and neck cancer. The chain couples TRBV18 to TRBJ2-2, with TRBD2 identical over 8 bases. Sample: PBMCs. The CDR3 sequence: CASSLTSGNTGELFF. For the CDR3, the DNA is TGTGCCAGCTCTCTTACTAGCGGGAACACCGGGGAGCTGTTTTTT.